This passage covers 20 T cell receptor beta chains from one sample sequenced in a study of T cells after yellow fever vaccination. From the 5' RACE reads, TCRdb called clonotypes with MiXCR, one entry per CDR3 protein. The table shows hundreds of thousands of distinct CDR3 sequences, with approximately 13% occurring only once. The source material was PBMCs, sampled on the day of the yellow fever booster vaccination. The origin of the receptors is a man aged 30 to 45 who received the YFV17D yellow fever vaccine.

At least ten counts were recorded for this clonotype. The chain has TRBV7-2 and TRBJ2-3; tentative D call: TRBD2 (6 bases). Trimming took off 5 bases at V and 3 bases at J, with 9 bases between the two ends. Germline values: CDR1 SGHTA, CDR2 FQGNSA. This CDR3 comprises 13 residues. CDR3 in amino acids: CASSQGLTDTQYF. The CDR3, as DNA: TGTGCCAGCAGCCAAGGACTAACAGATACGCAGTATTTT.

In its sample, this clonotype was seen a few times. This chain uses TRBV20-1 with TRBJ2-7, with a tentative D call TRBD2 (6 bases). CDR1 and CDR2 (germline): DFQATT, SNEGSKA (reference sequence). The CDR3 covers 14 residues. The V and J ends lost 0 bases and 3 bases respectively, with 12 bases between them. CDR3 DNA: TGCAGTGCTAGAGATCGGGGGAAGAGCTACGAGCAGTACTTC. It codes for CSARDRGKSYEQYF.

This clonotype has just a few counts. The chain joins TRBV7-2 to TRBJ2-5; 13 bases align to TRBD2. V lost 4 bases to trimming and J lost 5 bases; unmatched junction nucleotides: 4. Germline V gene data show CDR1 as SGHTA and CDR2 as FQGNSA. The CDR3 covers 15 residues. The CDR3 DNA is TGTGCCAGCAGCTCACTAGCGGGAGGGCCTGAGACCCAGTACTTC. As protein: CASSSLAGGPETQYF. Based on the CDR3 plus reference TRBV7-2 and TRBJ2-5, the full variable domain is GAGVSQSPSNKVTEKGKDVELRCDPISGHTALYWYRQSLGQGLEFLIYFQGNSAPDKSGLPSDRFSAERTGGSVSTLTIQRTQQEDSAVYLCASSSLAGGPETQYFGPGTRLLVL.

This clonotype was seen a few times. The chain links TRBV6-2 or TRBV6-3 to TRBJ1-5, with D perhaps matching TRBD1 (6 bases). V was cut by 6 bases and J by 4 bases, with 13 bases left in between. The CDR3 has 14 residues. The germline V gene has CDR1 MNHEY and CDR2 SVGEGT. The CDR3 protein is CASSHAGANQPQHF. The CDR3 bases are TGTGCCAGCAGCCACGCGGGGGCTAATCAGCCCCAGCATTTT.

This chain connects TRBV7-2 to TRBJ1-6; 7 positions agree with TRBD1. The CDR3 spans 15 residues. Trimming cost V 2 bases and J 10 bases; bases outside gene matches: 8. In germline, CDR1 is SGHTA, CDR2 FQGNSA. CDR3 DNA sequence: TGTGCCAGCAGCTTAACGGCTCAGGGGGAATCACCCCTCCACTTT. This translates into CASSLTAQGESPLHF.

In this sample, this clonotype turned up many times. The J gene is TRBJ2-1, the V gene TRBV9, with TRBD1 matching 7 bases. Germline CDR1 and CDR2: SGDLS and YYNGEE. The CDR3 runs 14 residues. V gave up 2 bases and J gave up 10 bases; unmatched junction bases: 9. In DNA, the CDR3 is TGTGCCAGCAGCGTGAGGGAGCTAGGGGGCGAGCAGTTCTTC. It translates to CASSVRELGGEQFF.

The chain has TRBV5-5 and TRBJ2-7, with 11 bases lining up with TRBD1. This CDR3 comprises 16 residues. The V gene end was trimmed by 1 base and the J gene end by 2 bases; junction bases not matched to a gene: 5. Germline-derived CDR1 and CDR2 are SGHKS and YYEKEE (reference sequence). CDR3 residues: CASSLIPGQGAYEQYF. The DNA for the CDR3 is TGTGCCAGCAGCTTGATACCGGGACAGGGGGCCTACGAGCAGTACTTC. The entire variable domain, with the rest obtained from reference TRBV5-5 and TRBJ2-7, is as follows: DAGVTQSPTHLIKTRGQQVTLRCSPISGHKSVSWYQQVLGQGPQFIFQYYEKEERGRGNFPDRFSARQFPNYSSELNVNALLLGDSALYLCASSLIPGQGAYEQYFGPGTRLTVT.

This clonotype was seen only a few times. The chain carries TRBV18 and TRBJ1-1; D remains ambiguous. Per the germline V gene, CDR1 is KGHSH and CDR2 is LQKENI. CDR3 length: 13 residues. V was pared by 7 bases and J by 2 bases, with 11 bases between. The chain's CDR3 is CASFTIENTEAFF. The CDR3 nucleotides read TGTGCCAGCTTCACCATAGAAAACACTGAAGCTTTCTTT.

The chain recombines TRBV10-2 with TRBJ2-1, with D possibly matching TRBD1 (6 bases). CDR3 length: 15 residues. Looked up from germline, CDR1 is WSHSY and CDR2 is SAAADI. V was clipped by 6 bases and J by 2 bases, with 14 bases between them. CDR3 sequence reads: CASRPRPGAYNEQFF. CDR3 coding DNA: TGCGCCAGCAGGCCCAGGCCAGGGGCCTACAATGAGCAGTTCTTC.

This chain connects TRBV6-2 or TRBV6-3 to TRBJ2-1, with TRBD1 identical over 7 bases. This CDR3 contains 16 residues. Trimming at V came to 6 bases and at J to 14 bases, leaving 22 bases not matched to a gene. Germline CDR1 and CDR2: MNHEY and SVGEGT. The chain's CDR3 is CASSAPYDRVQGKEFF. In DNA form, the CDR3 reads TGTGCCAGCAGCGCACCTTATGACAGGGTCCAGGGGAAGGAGTTCTTC.

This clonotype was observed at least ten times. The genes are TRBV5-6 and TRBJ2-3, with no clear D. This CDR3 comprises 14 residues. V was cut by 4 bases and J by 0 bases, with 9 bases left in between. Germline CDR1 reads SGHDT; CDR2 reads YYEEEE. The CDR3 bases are TGTGCCAGCAGCCGTGGTACTAGCACAGATACGCAGTATTTT. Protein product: CASSRGTSTDTQYF.

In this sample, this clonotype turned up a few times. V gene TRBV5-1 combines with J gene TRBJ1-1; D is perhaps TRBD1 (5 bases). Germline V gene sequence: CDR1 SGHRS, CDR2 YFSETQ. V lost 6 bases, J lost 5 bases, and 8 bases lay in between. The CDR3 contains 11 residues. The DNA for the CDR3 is TGCGCCAGCACGGAGGGGACTGAAGCTTTCTTT. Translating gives CASTEGTEAFF.

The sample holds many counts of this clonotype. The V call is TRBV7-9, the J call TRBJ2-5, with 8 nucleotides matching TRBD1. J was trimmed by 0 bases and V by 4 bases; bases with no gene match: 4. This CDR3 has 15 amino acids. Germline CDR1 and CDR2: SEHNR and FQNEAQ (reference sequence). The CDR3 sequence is CASSSGTGHQETQYF. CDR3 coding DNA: TGTGCCAGCAGCTCCGGGACAGGACACCAAGAGACCCAGTACTTC. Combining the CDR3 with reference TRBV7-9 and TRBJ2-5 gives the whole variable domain DTGVSQNPRHKITKRGQNVTFRCDPISEHNRLYWYRQTLGQGPEFLTYFQNEAQLEKSRLLSDRFSAERPKGSFSTLEIQRTEQGDSAMYLCASSSGTGHQETQYFGPGTRLLVL.

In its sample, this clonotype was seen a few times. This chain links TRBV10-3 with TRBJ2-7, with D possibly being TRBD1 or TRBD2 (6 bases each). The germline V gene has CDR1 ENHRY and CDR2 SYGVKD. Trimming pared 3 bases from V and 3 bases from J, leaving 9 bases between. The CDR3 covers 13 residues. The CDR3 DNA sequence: TGTGCCATCAGTGAACAGGGAGGCTACGAGCAGTACTTC. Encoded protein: CAISEQGGYEQYF.

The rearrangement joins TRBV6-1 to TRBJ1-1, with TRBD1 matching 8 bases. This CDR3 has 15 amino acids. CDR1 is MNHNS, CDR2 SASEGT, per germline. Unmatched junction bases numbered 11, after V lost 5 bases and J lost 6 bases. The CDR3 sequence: CASSSTVRTGSEAFF. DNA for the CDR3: TGTGCCAGCAGTAGCACGGTGAGGACAGGGTCTGAAGCTTTCTTT.

CDR3 loop: CASSRGIGSGGPKETQYF. The CDR3 DNA follows: TGCGCCAGCAGCAGAGGAATCGGGTCGGGAGGGCCGAAAGAGACCCAGTACTTC. This chain links TRBV5-1 with TRBJ2-5; 8 bases line up with TRBD2. Germline CDR1 SGHRS, CDR2 YFSETQ. CDR3 length equals 18 residues. Germline trimming cut 4 bases from V and 3 bases from J; bases unmatched to any gene: 17.

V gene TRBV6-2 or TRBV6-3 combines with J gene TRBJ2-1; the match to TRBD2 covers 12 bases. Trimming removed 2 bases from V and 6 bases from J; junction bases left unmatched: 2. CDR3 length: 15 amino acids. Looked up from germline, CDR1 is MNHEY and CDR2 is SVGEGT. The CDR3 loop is CASSYGGLAGNEQFF. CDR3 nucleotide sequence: TGTGCCAGCAGTTACGGGGGACTAGCGGGCAATGAGCAGTTCTTC.

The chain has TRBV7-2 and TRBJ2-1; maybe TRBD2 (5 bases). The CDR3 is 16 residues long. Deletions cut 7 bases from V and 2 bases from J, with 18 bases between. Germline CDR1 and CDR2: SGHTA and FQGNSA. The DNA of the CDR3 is TGTGCCAGCAATCCCCCCGGGGTTTCCACCTACAATGAGCAGTTCTTC. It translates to CASNPPGVSTYNEQFF.

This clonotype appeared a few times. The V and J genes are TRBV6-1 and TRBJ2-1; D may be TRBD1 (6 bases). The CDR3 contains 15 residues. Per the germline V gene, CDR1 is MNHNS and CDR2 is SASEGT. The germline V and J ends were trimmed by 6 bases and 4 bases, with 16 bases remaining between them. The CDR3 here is CASSPDRILYNEQFF. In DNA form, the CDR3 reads TGTGCCAGCAGCCCAGACAGGATTTTATACAATGAGCAGTTCTTC.

Here the CDR3 reads CASSIRTGGGGTQYF. For the CDR3, the DNA is TGTGCCAGTAGTATTCGGACAGGGGGTGGGGGTACGCAGTATTTT. This sequence joins TRBV19 and TRBJ2-3; the match to TRBD1 covers 10 bases. After removal of 3 bases from V and 8 bases from J, the junction contained 8 bases not matched to a gene. CDR3 size: 15 residues. CDR1 is LNHDA, CDR2 SQIVND, per germline (reference sequence).